Presented here are 4 T cell receptor beta chains from one specimen sequenced in a study of T-cell reconstitution after alpha-beta-depleted transplantation in children. Unique molecular identifiers were used to barcode this TCRbeta library. TCRdb itself ran the PCR reads through MiXCR, one entry per CDR3 protein. The repertoire consists of approximately 190,000 distinct CDR3 sequences, with just under 6.5% occurring once and the leading ten covering roughly 4.5%. This sample comprised PBMCs, obtained before TCRalphabeta/CD19-depleted stem cell transplant. Receptors were obtained from a girl in the first two years of life with combined immunodeficiency, due to receive a stem cell transplant.

This clonotype was found many times. This chain uses TRBV28 with TRBJ2-3; D could derive from TRBD1 or TRBD2 (7 bases each). Germline assignment: CDR1 MDHEN and CDR2 SYDVKM. V lost 8 bases, J lost 3 bases, and 18 bases lay in between. The CDR3 contains 15 residues. The CDR3 loop reads CASFPDREGTDTQYF. DNA of the CDR3: TGTGCCAGCTTTCCCGACAGGGAGGGAACAGATACGCAGTATTTT.

The sample holds a few counts of this clonotype. Since a much larger clone is just one base distant, this may be a read error. Since no conserved phenylalanine or tryptophan closes the CDR3, a read error is the likely cause. J is TRBJ1-1 and V is TRBV29-1, with TRBD1 matching over 7 bases. The CDR3 covers 14 residues. Trimming removed 5 bases from V and 1 base from J; junction bases left unmatched: 7. Looked up from germline, CDR1 is SQVTM and CDR2 is ANQGSEA. The CDR3 nucleotides are TGCAGCGTTAACCGCAGGGGGAAGAACACTGAAGCTTTCTGT. Its translation is CSVNRRGKNTEAFC.

This clonotype was picked up many times. The chain joins TRBV29-1 to TRBJ2-7; unclear D gene. CDR1 and CDR2 from the germline V gene are SQVTM and ANQGSEA. V lost 3 bases and J lost 5, with 8 bases in between. The CDR3 runs 11 residues. This CDR3 reads CSVDNGNEQYF. CDR3 nucleotides: TGCAGCGTTGATAATGGTAACGAGCAGTACTTC.

This clonotype has just a few counts. The chain combines TRBV14 with TRBJ2-5; tentative D call: TRBD2 (6 bases). The CDR3 extends over 16 amino acids. Trimming left V 1 base short and J 1 base short, with 13 bases between. Germline CDR1 and CDR2: SGHDN and FVKESK. The CDR3 region has the DNA TGTGCCAGCAGCCAAGTCGGGGGAGTAACCCAAGAGACCCAGTACTTC. Translated: CASSQVGGVTQETQYF.